The entry that follows covers one T cell receptor (beta chain) sequence. The antigen is undetermined. These data come from a study of response to subunit inactivated influenza vaccine. Trimming removed 4 bases from V and 0 bases from J, with 7 bases in between. The CDR3 has 15 residues. Germline assignment: CDR1 SGHTA and CDR2 FQGNSA. Study-wide points: Authors suggested that a seasonal influenza vaccination recruits few new T cells each time.

Using its own MiXCR run on the RT-PCR reads, TCRdb lists one record per CDR3 protein. The data hold around 760,000 distinct CDR3 sequences, with approximately 15% observed a single time. The clonotype comes from a man in his fifties or sixties who received an inactivated influenza vaccine. This chain joins TRBV7-2 and TRBJ2-6; D is undetermined. Sequenced here: PBMCs from blood, sampled around 14 days before vaccination. CDR3 loop: CASSWKSSGANVLTF. In DNA form, the CDR3 reads TGTGCCAGCAGCTGGAAGAGCTCTGGGGCCAACGTCCTGACTTTC.